This T cell receptor (beta chain) was sequenced for a study of T cells in Graves' hyperthyroidism and ophthalmopathy. Findings and caveats of the study: For ophthalmopathy, model prediction preceded onset by a median roughly 5.9 months.

The V end was cut by 3 bases, the J end by 5 bases, with 4 bases between. CDR1 MNHNS and CDR2 SASEGT come from the germline V gene. The CDR3 runs to 11 residues. Amplified regions were TCR beta CDR3 sequences from RNA transcripts. HTBI primers drove first-round RT-PCR of the TCR CDR3. One entry per CDR3 protein, called by TCRdb with MiXCR from the multiplex PCR reads. The sample carries 300,000 to 450,000 distinct CDR3 sequences, about 15% recorded once. Details on this clonotype: Its specificity is unknown.

Diagnoses used clinical symptoms, serum thyroxine and TRAb, thyroid ultrasound and orbital computed tomography. This chain links TRBV6-1 with TRBJ1-2; D remains unclear. Source material: blood. The receptor's source is a woman aged 25 to 39 with Graves' hyperthyroidism. The CDR3 sequence is CASSDLYGYTF. CDR3 DNA: TGTGCCAGCAGTGATCTATATGGCTACACCTTC.